This entry is about one T cell receptor beta chain. The antigen is unknown. Germline CDR1 and CDR2: SGHRS and YFSETQ. This CDR3 comprises 15 residues. The ends lost 4 bases at V and 8 bases at J; junction bases unmatched: 12. The assay was immunoSEQ multiplex PCR, and TCRdb's table has in-frame clones only and misses some. This sample yields approximately 120,000 clones, of which about 94% are seen a single time; roughly 1.2% belongs to the top ten. This sample was taken from a study of cytomegalovirus exposure and HLA in healthy donors. Study-wide points: In vitro assays verified that three CMV-associated chains recognized CMV antigens specifically.

The TCR was taken from a woman aged 18-35 years in good health and CMV-seronegative. The sequencing input was PBMCs. This chain connects TRBV5-1 to TRBJ2-1, with 7 bases identical to TRBD1. The CDR3 nucleotides are TGCGCCAGCAGCCCCCGGGACAGTAGCAAGGATGAGCAGTTCTTC. Its translation is CASSPRDSSKDEQFF.